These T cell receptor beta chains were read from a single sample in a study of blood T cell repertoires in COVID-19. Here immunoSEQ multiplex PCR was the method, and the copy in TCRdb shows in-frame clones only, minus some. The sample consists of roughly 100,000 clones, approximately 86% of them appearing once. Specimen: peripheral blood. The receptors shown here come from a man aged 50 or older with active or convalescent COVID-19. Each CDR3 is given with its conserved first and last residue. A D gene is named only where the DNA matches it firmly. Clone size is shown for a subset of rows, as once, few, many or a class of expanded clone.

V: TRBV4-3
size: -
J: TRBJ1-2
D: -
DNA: TGCGCCAGCAGCCAAGATCGAACAGGGATTAACTATGGCTACACCTTC
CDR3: CASSQDRTGINYGYTF

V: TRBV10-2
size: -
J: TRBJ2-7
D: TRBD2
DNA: TGCGCCAGCAGCCAGTTTAGCGGGGGGCCATACGAGCAGTACTTC
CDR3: CASSQFSGGPYEQYF

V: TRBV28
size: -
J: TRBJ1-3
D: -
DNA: TGTGCCAGCAGTTTATCCCCACAGGGAAGGGCTGGAAACACCATATATTTT
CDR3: CASSLSPQGRAGNTIYF

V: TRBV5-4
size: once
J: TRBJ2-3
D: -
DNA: TGTGCCAGCAGCCCCCCAGCCATGAGGGGCACAGATACGCAGTATTTT
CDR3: CASSPPAMRGTDTQYF

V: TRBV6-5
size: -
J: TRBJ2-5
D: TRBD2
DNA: TGTGCCAGCAGTTTAGAGCGGGGGGAAGAGACCCAGTACTTC
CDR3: CASSLERGEETQYF

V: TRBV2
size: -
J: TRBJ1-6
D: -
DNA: TGTGCCAGCAGTGACAGGGGAGATAATTCACCCCTCCACTTT
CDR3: CASSDRGDNSPLHF

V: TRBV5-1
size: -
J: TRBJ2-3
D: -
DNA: TGCGCCAGCAGCTCGGGACTCCTCGGAGATACGCAGTATTTT
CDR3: CASSSGLLGDTQYF

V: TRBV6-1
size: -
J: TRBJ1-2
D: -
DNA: TGTGCCAGCAGTGAAACAGGGTACTATGGCTACACCTTC
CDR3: CASSETGYYGYTF

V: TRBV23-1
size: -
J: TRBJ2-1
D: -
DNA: TGCGCCAGCAGTCATCAGGTACAGGTCTACAATGAGCAGTTCTTC
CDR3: CASSHQVQVYNEQFF

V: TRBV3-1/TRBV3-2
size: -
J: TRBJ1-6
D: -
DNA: TGTGCCAGCAGCCAGAGGGACACTAATTCACCCCTCCACTTT
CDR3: CASSQRDTNSPLHF

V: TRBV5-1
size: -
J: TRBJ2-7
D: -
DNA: TGCGCCAGCAGCTTGGCCAGGACCTACGAGCAGTACTTC
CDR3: CASSLARTYEQYF

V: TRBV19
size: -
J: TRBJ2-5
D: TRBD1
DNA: TGTGCCAGTACCTCGTTAGGGGGCTTCGGGACCCAGTACTTC
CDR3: CASTSLGGFGTQYF

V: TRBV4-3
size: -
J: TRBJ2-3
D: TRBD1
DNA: TGCGCCAGCAGCCAAGACAGGGGGCGAACAGATACGCAGTATTTT
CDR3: CASSQDRGRTDTQYF

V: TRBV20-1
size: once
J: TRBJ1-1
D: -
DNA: TGCAGTGCTAGTGACTACCCGATCGCTTTCTTT
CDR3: CSASDYPIAFF

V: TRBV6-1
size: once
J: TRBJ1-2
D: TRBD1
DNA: TGTGCCAGCAGTCCTCCAGTTGACAGGGATGGCTACACCTTC
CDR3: CASSPPVDRDGYTF

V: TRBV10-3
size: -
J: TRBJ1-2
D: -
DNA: TGTGCCATCAGTGAGAAGGAGGGGTCCGGCTACACCTTC
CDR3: CAISEKEGSGYTF

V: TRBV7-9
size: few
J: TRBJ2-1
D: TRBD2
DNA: TGTGCCAGCACCCTAGGGAGGGGCCGTTACGACAATGAGCAGTTCTTC
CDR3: CASTLGRGRYDNEQFF

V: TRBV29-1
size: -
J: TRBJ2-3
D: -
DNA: TGCAGCGTTGAAGAGTCGACAGATACGCAGTATTTT
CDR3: CSVEESTDTQYF

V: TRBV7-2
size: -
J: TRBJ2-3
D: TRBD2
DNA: TGTGCCAGCAGGTCTCGACTAGCCCTAAGCACAGATACGCAGTATTTT
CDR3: CASRSRLALSTDTQYF

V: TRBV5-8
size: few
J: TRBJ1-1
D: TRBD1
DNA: TGTGCCAGCAGCTTAGGGGACAGCCTGAACACTGAAGCTTTCTTT
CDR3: CASSLGDSLNTEAFF

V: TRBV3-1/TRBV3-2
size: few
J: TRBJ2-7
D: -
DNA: TGTGCCAGCAGCCAAGATCGAAGCTCTGCGCAGTACTTC
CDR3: CASSQDRSSAQYF

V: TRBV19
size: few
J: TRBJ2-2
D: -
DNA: TGTGCCAGTAGTCGTAACAGGAACACCGGGGAGCTGTTTTTT
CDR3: CASSRNRNTGELFF

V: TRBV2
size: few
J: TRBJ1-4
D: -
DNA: TGTGCCAGCATCCCATCCCCCGGAGCCGAAAAACTGTTTTTT
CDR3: CASIPSPGAEKLFF

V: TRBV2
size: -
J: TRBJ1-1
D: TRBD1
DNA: TGTGCCAGCAAAGGGGGCCAGGGAGGCACTGAAGCTTTCTTT
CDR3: CASKGGQGGTEAFF

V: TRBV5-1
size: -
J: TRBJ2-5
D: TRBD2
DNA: TGCGCCAGCAGCTCACAGACTAGCGGGGGTTTAAAGACCCAGTACTTC
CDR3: CASSSQTSGGLKTQYF

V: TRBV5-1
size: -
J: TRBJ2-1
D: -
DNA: TGCGCCAGCTCCCGGACAGACGGGAATGAGCAGTTCTTC
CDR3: CASSRTDGNEQFF

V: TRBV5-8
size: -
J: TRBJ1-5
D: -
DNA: TGTGCCAGCAGCTTGGCGAGCAGGGGCAATCAGCCCCAGCATTTT
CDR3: CASSLASRGNQPQHF

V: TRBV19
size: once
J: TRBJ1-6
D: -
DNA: TGTGCCAGTAGTATCACTCGCAATTCACCCCTCCACTTT
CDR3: CASSITRNSPLHF

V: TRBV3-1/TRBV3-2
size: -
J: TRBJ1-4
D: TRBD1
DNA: TGTGCCAGCAGCCAAGGGGGGACAGGGTATGAAAAACTGTTTTTT
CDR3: CASSQGGTGYEKLFF

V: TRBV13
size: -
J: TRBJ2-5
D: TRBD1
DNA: TGTGCCAGCAGCTCCTCGGACAGGGGGGAGACCCAGTACTTC
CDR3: CASSSSDRGETQYF

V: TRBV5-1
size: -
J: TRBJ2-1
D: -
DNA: TGCGCCAGCAGCTTGTCGAAGGACACCTACAATGAGCAGTTCTTC
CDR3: CASSLSKDTYNEQFF

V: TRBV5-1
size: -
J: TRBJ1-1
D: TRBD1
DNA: TGCGCCAGCAGGGGGACAGGGGCCTACACTGAAGCTTTCTTT
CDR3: CASRGTGAYTEAFF

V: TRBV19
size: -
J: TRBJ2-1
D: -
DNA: TGTGCCAGTAGAGAAGGGGGGGGCTTTAACAATGAGCAGTTCTTC
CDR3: CASREGGGFNNEQFF

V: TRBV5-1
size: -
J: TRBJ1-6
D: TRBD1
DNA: TGCGCCAGCAGCTTGGGGGGGACAGGGCGGAATTCACCCCTCCACTTT
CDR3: CASSLGGTGRNSPLHF

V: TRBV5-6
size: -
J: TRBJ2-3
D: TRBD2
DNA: TGTGCCAGCAGCCTAACTAGCGTAAGCACAGATACGCAGTATTTT
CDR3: CASSLTSVSTDTQYF

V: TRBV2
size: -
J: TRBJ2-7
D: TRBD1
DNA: TGTGCCAGCAGTGGGGGACAGGTCCCGTGGGAGCAGTACTTC
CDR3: CASSGGQVPWEQYF

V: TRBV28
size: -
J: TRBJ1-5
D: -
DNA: TGTGCCAGCATAGGACAAGGAGAGCCCCAGCATTTT
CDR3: CASIGQGEPQHF

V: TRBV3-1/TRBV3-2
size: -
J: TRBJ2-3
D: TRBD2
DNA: TGTGCCAGCAGCCAAGATTCTAGCGGGGGGATGAGAGATACGCAGTATTTT
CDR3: CASSQDSSGGMRDTQYF

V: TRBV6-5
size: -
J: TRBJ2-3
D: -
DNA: TGTGCCAGCAGTTATGAATACTCAGGAAGCACAGATACGCAGTATTTT
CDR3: CASSYEYSGSTDTQYF

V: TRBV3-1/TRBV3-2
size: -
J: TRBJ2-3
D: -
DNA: TGTGCCAGCAGTGGCCAGACAGATACGCAGTATTTT
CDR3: CASSGQTDTQYF

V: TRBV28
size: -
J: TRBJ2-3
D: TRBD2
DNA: TGTGCCGCCGCAACTAGCGGGCCCACAGATACGCAGTATTTT
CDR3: CAAATSGPTDTQYF

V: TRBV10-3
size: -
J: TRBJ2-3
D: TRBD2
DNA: TGTGCCATCTCCCTGATTAGCGGGACAGATACGCAGTATTTT
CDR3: CAISLISGTDTQYF

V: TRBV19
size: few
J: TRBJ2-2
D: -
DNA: TGTGCCAGCCACCCCCCGGGGGATCCCGAGGGCACCGGGGAGCTGTTTTTT
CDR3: CASHPPGDPEGTGELFF

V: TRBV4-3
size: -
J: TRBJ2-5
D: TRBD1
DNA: TGCGCCAGCAGCCAAGGACAGGGGGGAGAGACCCAGTACTTC
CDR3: CASSQGQGGETQYF

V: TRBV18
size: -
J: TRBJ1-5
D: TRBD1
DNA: TGTGCCAGCTCATCCGACAGGGATCAGCCCCAGCATTTT
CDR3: CASSSDRDQPQHF

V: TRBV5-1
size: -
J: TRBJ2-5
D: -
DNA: TGCGCCAGCAGCGCCAGGGTCCAAGAGACCCAGTACTTC
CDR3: CASSARVQETQYF

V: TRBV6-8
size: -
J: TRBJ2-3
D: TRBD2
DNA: TGTGCCAGCCCCCACAGACTAGCGGGGAAGAAAGATACGCAGTATTTT
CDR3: CASPHRLAGKKDTQYF